This entry lists 30 T cell receptor beta chains sequenced from one sample in a study of graft-versus-host responses after intestinal transplantation (dated by TCRdb to the early 2020s). The library was built by means of the immunoSEQ multiplex PCR assay. Imported from immuneACCESS, the table was reduced by TCRdb to in-frame sequences with V and J called. These copies leave out some clones; in studies compared against another copy, an unresolved V gene accounts for under half, and the cause of the remainder is not known. This sample comprises tens of thousands of clones, about 90% of them detected only once. The ten largest clones capture approximately 5.1% of the sample. The starting material was PBMCs, obtained approximately 97 weeks after intestinal transplant. Receptors originate from a human patient who received an intestinal transplant, so some T cells may come from the graft donor.

In the case of this clone: Other nucleotide sequences from this sample produce the same CDR3. The rearrangement uses TRBV9 and TRBJ2-2, with a weak D call TRBD1 (6 bases). There are 15 residues in the CDR3. The ends were cut back, 2 bases at V and 1 base at J, with 9 bases in the middle. CDR1 and CDR2 (germline): SGDLS, YYNGEE. The CDR3 nucleotides are TGTGCCAGCAGCGTTGGGGGCCTGAACACCGGGGAGCTGTTTTTT. It codes for CASSVGGLNTGELFF.

In regard to this clone: The sample has other DNA sequences that encode this CDR3 too. This sequence joins TRBV5-4 and TRBJ2-5; 7 bases align to TRBD1. V shed 6 bases, J shed 2 bases, and the junction held 7 bases outside the gene matches. The CDR3 runs to 14 residues. Germline V gene sequence: CDR1 SGHNT, CDR2 YYREEE (reference sequence). This CDR3 reads CASTLGTAQETQYF. In nucleotides, the CDR3 is TGTGCCAGCACCCTAGGGACAGCACAAGAGACCCAGTACTTC.

The chain recombines TRBV4-2 with TRBJ2-5; 7 bases are shared with TRBD2. V lost 0 bases to trimming and J lost 7 bases; unmatched junction nucleotides: 5. The V gene's germline CDR1 is LGHNA and CDR2 YNFKEQ. This CDR3 comprises 14 residues. This CDR3 reads CASSQEGEGRTQYF. CDR3 DNA: TGTGCCAGCAGCCAAGAAGGGGAGGGTCGGACCCAGTACTTC.

The gene calls are TRBV7-9 and TRBJ1-2; TRBD1 matches at 7 bases. The CDR3 loop spans 14 amino acids. Germline V CDR1 and CDR2: SEHNR, FQNEAQ (reference sequence). V lost 4 bases, J lost 6 bases, and 8 bases stayed unmatched. The CDR3 here is CASSSRQGMDGYTF. The CDR3 nucleotides read TGTGCCAGCAGCTCCAGACAGGGAATGGATGGCTACACCTTC.

The CDR3 sequence: CASSLDAAGAQPQHF. Here the CDR3 DNA reads TGCGCCAGCAGCTTGGATGCTGCGGGGGCTCAGCCCCAGCATTTT. This chain links TRBV5-1 with TRBJ1-5, with D tentatively TRBD1 (6 bases). This CDR3 has 15 amino acids. V dropped 0 bases and J dropped 6 bases, with 13 bases sitting between them. The germline V gene has CDR1 SGHRS and CDR2 YFSETQ.

The chain is built from TRBV13 and TRBJ2-7; 12 bases map to TRBD2. The germline V gene encodes CDR1 PRHDT and CDR2 FYEKMQ (reference sequence). The CDR3 has 16 residues. V shed 4 bases and J 1 base; nucleotides not matched to a gene: 5. The CDR3 region has the DNA TGTGCCAGCAGCTATCAGACTAGCGGGGGATCCTACGAGCAGTACTTC. Translating gives CASSYQTSGGSYEQYF.

Note on this clone: In this CDR3 the conserved last residue, phenylalanine or tryptophan, is missing, so a read error is likely. The rearrangement links TRBV5-4 to TRBJ1-6; D perhaps matches TRBD1 (5 bases). The CDR3 is 19 amino acids. The V end lost 0 bases, the J end lost 2 bases, and 18 bases lay between the germline ends. The germline gives CDR1 SGHNT, CDR2 YYREEE (reference sequence). CDR3 DNA sequence: TGTGCCAGCAGCTTGGAGGGGCAGTTAAGGGCCCCCTATAATTCACCCCTCCACCTT. Amino acids: CASSLEGQLRAPYNSPLHL.

Here the CDR3 DNA reads TGTGCCAGCAGCTTAGCGGGTTTGAGGACAGGGGGCACTGGGGCCAACGTCCTGACTTTC. Amino acid sequence: CASSLAGLRTGGTGANVLTF. The chain has TRBV11-3 and TRBJ2-6, with 11 bases identical to TRBD1. In germline, CDR1 is SGHNT, CDR2 YENEEA. V gave up 1 base and J gave up 2 bases; unmatched junction bases: 10. CDR3 length equals 20 residues.

This chain links TRBV11-2 with TRBJ2-3; D is unclear. Looked up from germline, CDR1 is SGHAT and CDR2 is FQNNGV. The CDR3 consists of 15 residues. V was shortened by 5 bases and J by 2 bases, with 14 bases between the two germline ends. CDR3: CASSLSGPYTDTQYF. The DNA of the CDR3 is TGTGCCAGCAGCCTATCGGGTCCTTACACAGATACGCAGTATTTT. Together with reference TRBV11-2 and TRBJ2-3, the CDR3 gives the full variable domain: EAGVAQSPRYKIIEKRQSVAFWCNPISGHATLYWYQQILGQGPKLLIQFQNNGVVDDSQLPKDRFSAERLKGVDSTLKIQPAKLEDSAVYLCASSLSGPYTDTQYFGPGTRLTVL.

The rearrangement links TRBV27 to TRBJ1-1, with D perhaps TRBD1 (6 bases). This CDR3 region has 14 residues. Trimming removed 2 bases at V and 2 bases at J, with 9 bases between. Germline CDR1 and CDR2: MNHEY and SMNVEV (reference sequence). The CDR3 nucleotides read TGTGCCAGCAGTTTAACAGGGTCTAACACTGAAGCTTTCTTT. Protein sequence: CASSLTGSNTEAFF.

CDR3 region: CASRGGGSSYNEQFF. CDR3 nucleotides: TGTGCCAGCAGGGGCGGGGGAAGCTCCTACAATGAGCAGTTCTTC. The chain uses TRBV2 and TRBJ2-1, with TRBD2 matching 7 bases. V gave up 6 bases and J gave up 0 bases; unmatched junction bases: 5. From germline, CDR1 is SNHLY and CDR2 FYNNEI. The CDR3 has 15 residues. Together with reference TRBV2 and TRBJ2-1, the CDR3 gives the full variable domain: EPEVTQTPSHQVTQMGQEVILRCVPISNHLYFYWYRQILGQKVEFLVSFYNNEISEKSEIFDDQFSVERPDGSNFTLKIRSTKLEDSAMYFCASRGGGSSYNEQFFGPGTRLTVL.

The chain is built from TRBV6-1 and TRBJ1-1; D call uncertain. Per the germline V gene, CDR1 is MNHNS and CDR2 is SASEGT. The CDR3 has 12 amino acids. Trimming removed 6 bases from V and 7 bases from J, with 12 bases in between. The CDR3 protein is CASSRVSSEAFF. DNA for the CDR3: TGTGCCAGCAGCCGGGTTTCGAGTGAAGCTTTCTTT.

The chain links TRBV4-1 to TRBJ1-5; the D gene is possibly TRBD1 (5 bases). The CDR3 contains 13 residues. Germline V gene sequence: CDR1 MGHRA, CDR2 YSYEKL. With 1 base removed from V and 9 bases from J, the gap between germline ends came to 10 bases. The CDR3 sequence is CASSQGGIGPQHF. The DNA of the CDR3 is TGCGCCAGCAGCCAAGGGGGGATTGGGCCCCAGCATTTT.

The rearrangement links TRBV4-1 to TRBJ1-2; D possibly corresponds to TRBD1 (6 bases). Trimming removed 4 bases at V and 2 bases at J, with 14 bases between. This CDR3 region has 15 residues. CDR1 and CDR2 (germline): MGHRA, YSYEKL. This chain's CDR3 is CASSPPTGANYGYTF. The CDR3 DNA reads TGCGCCAGCAGCCCCCCCACGGGGGCAAACTATGGCTACACCTTC.

The genes are TRBV9 and TRBJ2-1, with a possible D match to TRBD2 (6 bases). The CDR3 length is 14 residues. The germline V gene has CDR1 SGDLS and CDR2 YYNGEE. Trimming cost V 3 bases and J 5 bases, with 12 bases left between them. The CDR3, as DNA: TGTGCCAGCAGCGGCAGGACTACAGACAATGAGCAGTTCTTC. Translating it yields CASSGRTTDNEQFF.

CDR3 region: CASSSRRGGDSMNEQFF. CDR3 in DNA: TGTGCCAGCAGCTCTCGTAGGGGGGGGGACTCTATGAATGAGCAGTTCTTC. The V call is TRBV11-2, the J call TRBJ2-1; D is perhaps TRBD2 (7 bases). CDR1 is SGHAT, CDR2 FQNNGV, per germline. CDR3 length: 17 residues. Between the trimmed V and J ends, which lost 4 bases and 7 bases, there was a span of 23 bases.

The V call is TRBV11-3, the J call TRBJ2-7; 8 nucleotides agree with TRBD1. Germline CDR1 reads SGHNT; CDR2 reads YENEEA. CDR3 length: 15 amino acids. V dropped 0 bases and J dropped 2; count of bases not matched to a gene: 3. CDR3 in amino acids: CASSLEGQVAYEQYF. The CDR3 region has the DNA TGTGCCAGCAGCTTAGAGGGACAGGTCGCCTACGAGCAGTACTTC.

CDR3 nucleotide sequence: TGTGCCAGCAGCCTCCCGTCAGGAATGAACACTGAAGCTTTCTTT. Encoded protein: CASSLPSGMNTEAFF. The gene calls are TRBV14 and TRBJ1-1; D remains ambiguous. Trimming left V 4 bases short and J 0 bases short, with 12 bases between. This CDR3 comprises 15 residues. Germline V gives CDR1 SGHDN, CDR2 FVKESK.

The rearrangement joins TRBV6-5 to TRBJ2-1, with 7 bases fitting TRBD1. V gave up 8 bases and J gave up 5 bases; unmatched junction bases: 6. This CDR3 has 13 amino acids. Germline values: CDR1 MNHEY, CDR2 SVGAGI. CDR3 residues: CASRGGWDNEQFF. CDR3 DNA: TGTGCCAGCCGAGGGGGCTGGGACAATGAGCAGTTCTTC.

V usage is TRBV5-4 and J usage is TRBJ2-5, with D hard to call. The V gene lost 4 bases and the J gene lost 1 base, with 8 bases spanning the gap. This CDR3 is 13 amino acids long. Germline V lookup: CDR1 SGHNT, CDR2 YYREEE (reference sequence). The CDR3 sequence is CASSPTGQETQYF. The DNA of the CDR3 is TGTGCCAGCAGCCCGACGGGCCAAGAGACCCAGTACTTC.

With regard to this clone: The sample has other DNA sequences that encode this CDR3 too. The chain has TRBV19 and TRBJ1-1; D is unresolved. V shed 3 bases and J shed 2 bases, with 7 bases lying between them. This CDR3 region has 13 residues. CDR1 LNHDA and CDR2 SQIVND come from the germline V gene (reference sequence). The CDR3 nucleotides read TGTGCCAGTAGTATTTCGGCAAACACTGAAGCTTTCTTT. It codes for CASSISANTEAFF.

This clone was seen only once. The chain employs TRBV4-2 and TRBJ2-5; 7 nucleotides line up with TRBD2. The J call is doubtful: the DNA matches TRBJ2-7 better. Germline V lookup: CDR1 LGHNA, CDR2 YNFKEQ. This CDR3 region has 15 residues. The DNA of the CDR3 is TGTGCCAGCAGCCAAGACATTGGGGGGGCCTACGAGCAGTACTTC. Its protein is CASSQDIGGAYEQYF.

This clone was detected only once. The chain joins TRBV5-6 to TRBJ1-1; D remains ambiguous. V was cut by 2 bases and J by 3 bases, with 11 bases left in between. The CDR3 runs 14 residues. Looked up from germline, CDR1 is SGHDT and CDR2 is YYEEEE. The CDR3 sequence: CASSFLAPDTEAFF. The CDR3 nucleotides read TGTGCCAGCAGCTTTTTGGCACCTGACACTGAAGCTTTCTTT.

The genes are TRBV18 and TRBJ2-7; 11 bases match TRBD2. V lost 5 bases to trimming and J lost 3 bases; unmatched junction nucleotides: 3. Per the germline V gene, CDR1 is KGHSH and CDR2 is LQKENI. The CDR3 spans 14 residues. In DNA form, the CDR3 reads TGTGCCAGCTCAACCGGGACTAGCGGCTACGAGCAGTACTTC. Translated, it gives CASSTGTSGYEQYF.

This clone showed up just a few times. V usage is TRBV28 and J usage is TRBJ1-4, with TRBD1 as a possible D gene (6 bases). CDR1 MDHEN and CDR2 SYDVKM come from the germline V gene. The CDR3 contains 13 residues. Trimming removed 8 bases at V and 7 bases at J, with 14 bases between. The CDR3 spells CASSREGGEKLFF. The CDR3 DNA sequence: TGTGCCAGCTCTCGGGAGGGGGGTGAAAAACTGTTTTTT.

Here the CDR3 DNA reads TGCGCCAGCAGCCAAGAAAGGGGAAAGGGCTATGGCTACACCTTC. Protein sequence: CASSQERGKGYGYTF. The V and J genes are TRBV4-1 and TRBJ1-2; a weak D match, TRBD1 (5 bases). Germline V CDR1 and CDR2: MGHRA, YSYEKL. Trimming removed 0 bases from V and 4 bases from J, with 12 bases in between. There are 15 residues in the CDR3.

This clone was observed once. This sequence joins TRBV5-1 and TRBJ1-1, with 9 nucleotides matching TRBD1. The CDR3 spans 15 residues. Germline V CDR1 and CDR2: SGHRS, YFSETQ. J lost 3 bases, V lost 4 bases, and 7 bases had no gene match. In DNA, the CDR3 is TGCGCCAGCAGCCCCGGACAGGGGAGTGACACTGAAGCTTTCTTT. Its protein is CASSPGQGSDTEAFF.

The CDR3 region is CASSEAGGPFNEQFF. CDR3 nucleotides: TGCGCCAGCAGTGAGGCGGGGGGGCCTTTCAATGAGCAGTTCTTC. The rearrangement joins TRBV10-2 to TRBJ2-1, with 9 bases aligning to TRBD2. The J segment lost 6 bases and the V segment lost 2 bases, leaving 5 bases of the junction unmatched. The CDR3 has 15 residues. Germline V gene lookup returns CDR1 WSHSY and CDR2 SAAADI.

In its sample, this clone was seen once. The rearrangement links TRBV9 to TRBJ1-2; D is ambiguous. Germline V gene data show CDR1 as SGDLS and CDR2 as YYNGEE. This CDR3 has 13 amino acids. V was trimmed by 4 bases and J by 9 bases, leaving 16 bases between them. The CDR3 sequence: CASSTGLNGRYTF. Written as DNA, the CDR3 is TGTGCCAGCAGCACCGGACTCAACGGCCGCTACACCTTC.

The gene calls are TRBV6-5 and TRBJ1-2; TRBD1 is a possible D gene (5 bases). V was trimmed by 0 bases and J by 6 bases, leaving 17 bases between them. The CDR3 has 16 amino acids. Germline assignment: CDR1 MNHEY and CDR2 SVGAGI. The CDR3 spells CASSYSSPGSVDGYTF. The CDR3 region has the DNA TGTGCCAGCAGTTACTCGAGTCCAGGGAGCGTAGATGGCTACACCTTC.